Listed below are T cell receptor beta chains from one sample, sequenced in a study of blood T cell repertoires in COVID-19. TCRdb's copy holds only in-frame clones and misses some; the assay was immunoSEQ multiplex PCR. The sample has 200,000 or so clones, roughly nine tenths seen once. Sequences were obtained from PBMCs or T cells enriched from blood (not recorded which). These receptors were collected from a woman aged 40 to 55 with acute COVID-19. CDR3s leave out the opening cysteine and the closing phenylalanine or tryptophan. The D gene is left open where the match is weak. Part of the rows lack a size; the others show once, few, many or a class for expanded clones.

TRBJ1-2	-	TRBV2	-	ASKYYEPGYT
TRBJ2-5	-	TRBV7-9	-	ASSPLGPRDQETQY
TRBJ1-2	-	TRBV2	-	ASRLAGEGT
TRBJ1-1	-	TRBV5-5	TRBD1	ASSFQGQDHLTTEAF
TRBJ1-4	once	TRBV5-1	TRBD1	ASSSGQGADDEKLF
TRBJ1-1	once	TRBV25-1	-	ASSLAGLRTEAF
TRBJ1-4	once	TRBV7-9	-	ASSSGQGQMRKLF
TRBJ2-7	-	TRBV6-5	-	ASSYSPTAYEQY
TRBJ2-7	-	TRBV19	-	ASSTETDSYEQY
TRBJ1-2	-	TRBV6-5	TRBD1	ASISGTESGYT
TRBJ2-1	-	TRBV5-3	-	AIYGQF
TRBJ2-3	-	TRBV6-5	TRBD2	ASSQRGAGDTQY
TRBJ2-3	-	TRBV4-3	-	ASSQDWGGRYTDTQY
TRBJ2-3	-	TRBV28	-	ASSPGDRDIGGPDTQY
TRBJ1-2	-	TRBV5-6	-	ASSLGTGNTNYGYT
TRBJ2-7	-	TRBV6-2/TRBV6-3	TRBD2	ASSYPGGSVLAGTYEQY
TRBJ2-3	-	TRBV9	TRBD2	ASSVSSGLANTDTQY
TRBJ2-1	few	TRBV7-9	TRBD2	ASSLTSGRKNEQF
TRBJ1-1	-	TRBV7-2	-	ASSQRQGLNTEAF
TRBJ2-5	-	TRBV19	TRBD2	ASSIIREGSETQY
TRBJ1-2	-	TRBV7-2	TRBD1	ASSLDGGQNRYT
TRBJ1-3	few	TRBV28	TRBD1	ASSLLFGIGQGGAGNTIY
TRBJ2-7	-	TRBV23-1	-	ASSQSLGRDSYEQY
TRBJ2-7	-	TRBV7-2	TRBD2	ASSSAGTSGVTYEQY
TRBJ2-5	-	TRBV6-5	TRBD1	ASKSTGQAQETQY
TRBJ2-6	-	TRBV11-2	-	ASSLAASGANVLT
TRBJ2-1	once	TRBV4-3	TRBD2	ASSDPGAGVKF
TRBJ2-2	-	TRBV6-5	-	ASKSGTGELF
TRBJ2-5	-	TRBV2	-	ASSEESSGIRETQY
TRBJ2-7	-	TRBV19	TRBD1	ASSPRTGAAPEQY
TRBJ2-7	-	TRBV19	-	ASSAGMPPYEQY
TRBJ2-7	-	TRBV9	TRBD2	ASSVGMGGYEQY
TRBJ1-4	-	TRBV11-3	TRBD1	ASSLGPTGFEVTNEKLF
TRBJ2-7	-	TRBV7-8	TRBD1	ASRHRGQAEGSYEQY
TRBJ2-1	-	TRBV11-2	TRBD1	ASSPGQGPYNEQF
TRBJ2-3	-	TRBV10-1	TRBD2	ASSDQVAGGNTDTQY
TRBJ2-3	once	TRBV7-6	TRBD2	ASSLRLAGGIDTQY
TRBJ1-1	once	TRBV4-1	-	ASSQGGAWGLKENTEAF
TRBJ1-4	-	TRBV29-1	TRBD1	SVDAGTGNEKLF
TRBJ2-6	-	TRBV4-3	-	ASSQRGGGAGANVLT
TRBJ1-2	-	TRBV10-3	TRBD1	AISDGQGYGYT
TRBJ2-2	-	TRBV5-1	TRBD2	ASSLVTSGVAGELF
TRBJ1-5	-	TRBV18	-	ASSPDISNQPQH
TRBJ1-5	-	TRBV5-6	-	ASSLKGRQWQPQH
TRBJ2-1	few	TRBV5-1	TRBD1	ASSRGQGAVNEQF
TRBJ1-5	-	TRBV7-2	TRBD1	ASSQGTGSNQPQH
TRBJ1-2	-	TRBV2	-	ASSDRSSGAGYT
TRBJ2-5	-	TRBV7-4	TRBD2	ASSRREAGGQETQY
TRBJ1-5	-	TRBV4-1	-	ASSQVVQPNQPQH
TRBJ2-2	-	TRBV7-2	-	ASSPGSGTGELF
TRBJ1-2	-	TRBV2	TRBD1	ASRDRGYGYT
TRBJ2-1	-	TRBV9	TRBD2	ASSLELAGGNNEQF
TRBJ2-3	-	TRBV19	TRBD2	ASSKGLAAVSY
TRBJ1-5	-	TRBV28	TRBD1	ASTLTGGHQPQH
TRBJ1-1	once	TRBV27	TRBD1	ASSSTGSHTEAF
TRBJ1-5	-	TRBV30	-	AWSVRGLQNSNQPQH
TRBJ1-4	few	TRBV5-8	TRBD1	ASSGPGQGYEKLF
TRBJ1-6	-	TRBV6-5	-	ASSYGRGVGNSPLH
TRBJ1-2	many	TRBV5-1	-	ASSDSYNYGYT
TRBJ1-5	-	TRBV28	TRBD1	ASSLSGGDQPQH